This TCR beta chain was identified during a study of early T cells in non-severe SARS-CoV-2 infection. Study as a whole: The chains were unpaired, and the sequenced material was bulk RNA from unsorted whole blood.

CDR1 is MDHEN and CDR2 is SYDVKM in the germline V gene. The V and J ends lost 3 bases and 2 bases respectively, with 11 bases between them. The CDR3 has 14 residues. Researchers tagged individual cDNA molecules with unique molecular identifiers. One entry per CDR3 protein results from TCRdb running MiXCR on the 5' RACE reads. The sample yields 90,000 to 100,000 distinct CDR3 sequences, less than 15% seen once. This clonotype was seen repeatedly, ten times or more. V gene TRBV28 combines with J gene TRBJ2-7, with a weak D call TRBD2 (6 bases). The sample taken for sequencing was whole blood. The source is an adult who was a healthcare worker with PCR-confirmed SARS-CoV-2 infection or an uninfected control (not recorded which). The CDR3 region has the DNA TGTGCCAGCAGTTTGGAGGGCCTCCCCTACGAGCAGTACTTC. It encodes CASSLEGLPYEQYF. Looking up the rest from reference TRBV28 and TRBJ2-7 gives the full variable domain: DVKVTQSSRYLVKRTGEKVFLECVQDMDHENMFWYRQDPGLGLRLIYFSYDVKMKEKGDIPEGYSVSREKKERFSLILESASTNQTSMYLCASSLEGLPYEQYFGPGTRLTVT.